Reported below is one T cell receptor (beta chain). The beta constant-region primer was an equimolar mix of two oligonucleotides covering TRBC1 and TRBC2. Ligated cDNA was amplified by four rounds of PCR with nested alpha and beta constant-region primers and SP2. TCRdb used MiXCR to reprocess the UMI-ligation and nested PCR reads, holding one entry per CDR3 protein. The data hold about 18,000 distinct CDR3 sequences, with 8% to 9.5% observed a single time. This record belongs to a study of naive and memory T cell subsets. Germline V gene lookup returns CDR1 MNHEY and CDR2 SMNVEV (reference sequence). CDR3 size: 14 residues. With V trimmed by 5 bases and J by 5 bases, 7 bases remained unmatched.

This receptor was taken from a human donor in good health. Material for sequencing was central memory CD8+ T cells from blood. V usage is TRBV27 and J usage is TRBJ2-7, with TRBD1 identical over 9 bases. In DNA form, the CDR3 reads TGTGCCAGCAGTCGGTGGACAGGGGCCCACGAGCAGTACTTC. Translating it yields CASSRWTGAHEQYF.